Here is one T cell receptor (beta chain) with its context. No antigen is known for it. The record originates from a study of cytomegalovirus exposure and HLA in healthy donors. Study overall: From 150 million to 200 million T cells, an earlier analysis saw approximately 110 million unique TCR beta sequences.

In germline, CDR1 is WSHSY, CDR2 SAAADI. After removal of 7 bases from V and 2 bases from J, the junction contained 5 bases not matched to a gene. This CDR3 is built from 14 residues. Researchers ran the PCR with 60 Vbeta and 13 Jbeta primers. TCRdb keeps only in-frame clones here, not all; method: immunoSEQ multiplex PCR. The table records around 180,000 clones, about 90% of them present only once. Study-wide results and limits: A link between a missense DCLRE1C variant and TCR beta V- and J-gene trimming emerged from a later analysis.

The receptor's source is a girl under three years old in good health and CMV-seronegative. Material: PBMCs. V usage is TRBV10-2 and J usage is TRBJ2-3, with 8 nucleotides matching TRBD2. CDR3 protein: CASKVAGITDTQYF. The CDR3 DNA reads as TGCGCCAGCAAGGTAGCGGGGATCACAGATACGCAGTATTTT.